This entry lists 5 T cell receptor beta chains sequenced from one sample in a study of OX40 agonist ivuxolimab in advanced cancers. Repertoires were generated with immunoSEQ multiplex PCR, while TCRdb's copy carries only in-frame clones and drops some. The repertoire holds about 82,000 clones, with around 83% as singletons. Sequenced here: CD4+ or CD8+ T cells sorted from blood, sampled in a trial of the OX40 agonist ivuxolimab. The receptors were sampled from an adult with an advanced solid tumor such as melanoma, head and neck, liver or kidney cancer.

The chain has TRBV6-5 and TRBJ1-6, with D unresolved. The CDR3 runs to 13 residues. Trimming stripped 8 bases from V and 0 bases from J, with 5 bases between. Germline lookup yields CDR1 MNHEY and CDR2 SVGAGI. CDR3: CASRGSYNSPLHF. The CDR3 DNA follows: TGTGCCAGCCGAGGCTCCTATAATTCACCCCTCCACTTT.

The sample holds one count of this clone. This chain connects TRBV12-2 to TRBJ1-5; the table's D call, TRBD1, was not checked against the DNA. TRBV12-2 is classified as a pseudogene. This CDR3 is built from 16 residues. CDR3 protein: CASRFSDREGNQPQHF. For the CDR3, the DNA is TGTGCAAGTCGCTTTTCAGACAGGGAGGGCAATCAGCCCCAGCATTTT.

V is TRBV6-5 and J is TRBJ2-7; 11 bases map to TRBD2. Germline-derived CDR1 and CDR2 are MNHEY and SVGAGI. V lost 6 bases and J lost 2; bases outside the gene matches: 6. CDR3 length equals 15 residues. The CDR3 DNA is TGTGCCAGCAGCCGGGGACTAGCGGAAACCTACGAGCAGTACTTC. Translation gives CASSRGLAETYEQYF.

The chain combines TRBV7-2 with TRBJ2-7; TRBD2 matches 8 bases. The CDR3 is 13 residues long. The V gene end was trimmed by 5 bases and the J gene end by 1 base; junction bases not matched to a gene: 1. Germline CDR1 is SGHTA and CDR2 is FQGNSA. The CDR3 DNA sequence: TGTGCCAGCAGCACGGGAGGGTCCTACGAGCAGTACTTC. It encodes CASSTGGSYEQYF.

V usage is TRBV12-5 and J usage is TRBJ1-4; D is possibly TRBD1 (6 bases). This CDR3 has 15 residues. The V and J ends lost 1 base and 8 bases respectively, with 14 bases between them. Germline CDR1 LGHNT, CDR2 FRNRAP. CDR3: CASGLGQGNWEKLFF. The CDR3 region has the DNA TGTGCTAGTGGTTTGGGGCAGGGGAATTGGGAAAAACTGTTTTTT.